This T cell receptor (beta chain) comes out of a study of CD8 T cells in ankylosing spondylitis. Regarding the study as a whole: Clones that were linked to disease were CD8+ and were relatively rare in peripheral blood. The authors reported significant enrichment of disease-linked clones in matched ankylosing spondylitis synovial fluid. For ankylosing spondylitis blood, a TCR beta motif of about eight highly homologous variants appeared characteristic.

The authors made TCR beta libraries by quantitative 5'-RACE with molecular barcodes. TCRdb processed the 5' RACE reads anew with MiXCR; each CDR3 protein has one entry. This sample has some 800,000 distinct CDR3 sequences, with approximately 10% found just once. For this clonotype: The antigen is unknown.

This CDR3 is 13 amino acids long. Trimming took 1 base from V and 7 from J, leaving 13 bases between them. Germline CDR1 reads DFQATT; CDR2 reads SNEGSKA (reference sequence). This chain links TRBV20-1 with TRBJ1-2; D is perhaps TRBD1 (5 bases). Sample: blood, either unsorted or a sorted T cell fraction (not recorded which). This sequence originates from a male donor with ankylosing spondylitis. In DNA form, the CDR3 reads TGCAGTGCTAGAGTATTAACCGGGGGTGGCTACACCTTC. Protein sequence: CSARVLTGGGYTF.